This T cell receptor beta chain was captured in a study of identical twins. Study-level points and caveats: Possibly, invariant MAIT and iNKT cells partly confounded zero-insertion analyses. Insertion counts were lower in abundant cord blood beta clonotypes, a trend that memory repertoires did not show. Weaker excess twin sharing was seen among beta out-of-frame sequences.

A note on this clonotype: Its specificity is not known. The germline gene is not matched at one end of the junction; a read error may be the cause.

In germline, CDR1 is LGHDT, CDR2 YNNKEL (reference sequence). This CDR3 has 19 amino acids. TCRdb reprocessed the 5' RACE reads via MiXCR and lists one record per CDR3 protein. The sample shows 220,000 or so distinct CDR3 sequences, approximately 7% of them seen only once. Separately, the same data were catalogued under a study of yellow fever vaccine responses in identical twins.

This sequence originates from a woman younger than 35 in good health. This chain uses TRBV3-1 with TRBJ2-1, with D tentatively TRBD2 (5 bases). The sample taken for sequencing was memory (CD45RO+) T cells sorted from blood. The CDR3 sequence is CATSKEIPLLERAPHEQFF. In DNA form, the CDR3 reads TGTGCCACCAGCAAAGAGATCCCTTTACTAGAGCGAGCACCCCATGAGCAGTTCTTC.